The entry below describes one TCR beta chain. Its antigen remains undetermined. Within one base of it there is no much larger clone, and no base qualities were kept. These data come from a study of cytomegalovirus exposure and HLA in healthy donors (dated by TCRdb to the late 2010s). About the investigation overall: In an earlier analysis of several hundred of the donors, 250 to 350 Gb of sequence data and some 120 million unique TCR beta sequences from about 180 million T cells were reported. Among several hundred genotyped donors of the cohort, an average of roughly 230,000 unique TCR beta nucleotide sequences was sequenced per donor, of which roughly 17% were non-productive. A later analysis re-examined previously published TCR beta repertoires from about 700 donors and added high-resolution HLA genotyping to investigate patterns of TCR occurrence. In an earlier analysis of 587 of the donors, high-throughput TCR beta sequencing was used to judge whether each TCR beta V gene segment behaved as functional or pseudogenic. All discovery cohort repertoires had been generated on a single sequencing platform. To predict cytomegalovirus infection status, the study brought together high-throughput TCR immunosequencing, statistical association of individual TCRs with disease status, and machine learning. The study profiled the T cell repertoires of about 640 subjects by immunosequencing and related them to cytomegalovirus serostatus. The later analysis used no new phenotypic data to find candidate immune exposures, relying instead on TCR beta sequences and their occurrence across donors. In addition to the first cohort of roughly 670 subjects, a separate validation cohort of 100 to 150 different subjects was used. The study aimed to test whether signatures of past pathogen exposure could be identified by cataloging public T cell receptors. Typing coverage varied by locus: roughly 620-630 donors for A, B, C, DRB1 and DQB1; under 550 for DQA1; over 600 for DPA1; approximately 470 for DPB1. About 280 gigabases of sequencing data and around 85 million unique TCR sequences made up an early release that covered nearly 650 HLA-typed donors. Class I and class II HLA loci were covered by the typing at four-digit resolution. Alongside the repertoire data, information on donor age, sex, ethnicity and CMV serostatus was compiled. Among the roughly 400 genotyped donors, approximately 81% belonged to the genetic ancestry cluster associated with self-reported Caucasian donors. A later genetic analysis used genome-wide SNP genotypes for about three fifths of the roughly 700 donors, treating that subset as a discovery cohort. Because of strong linkage in the cohort, roughly five DR-DQ haplotypes were treated as single units for association and clustering. Overall study results and their limits: In vitro tests confirmed that a few of the cytomegalovirus-associated TCR beta chains recognize cytomegalovirus antigens. A total of about 180 TCR beta chains were listed by the study as associated with cytomegalovirus. In an earlier analysis of 500 to 650 of the donors, most TCR beta V segments appeared in productive rearrangements about 90% or about 30% of the time, broadly matching IMGT annotations. A group of highly shared sequence variants was considered likely to be a technical artifact of the sequencing pipeline. The authors suggested that the approach could potentially be extended to other disease states and immunological phenotypes. The 87-base-pair reads could not distinguish some IMGT-functional V segments, including TRBV6-2 and TRBV6-3, so those segments were excluded. In a later analysis, HLA-associated TCR beta chains were found to be more clonally expanded and to have lower generation probabilities than equally common non-associated chains. A later genetic analysis associated a missense DCLRE1C variant with V-gene and J-gene trimming of TCR beta chains, and an independent cohort replicated the association. According to a later analysis, parvovirus B19, influenza, CMV and Epstein-Barr virus appeared linked to several top co-occurrence clusters. In both the original and validation cohorts, the classifier was reported to diagnose cytomegalovirus status with high specificity and sensitivity. Because HLA typing was unavailable for some donors at each locus, only the typed subset was used in association tests. Because counts were too low, about 15 rarely observed V segments, including chromosome 9 orphons, were left out of the earlier analysis of about 500 of the donors. In this cohort, only TCR beta chains were sequenced, and detectable features were limited by the absence of alpha or paired-chain data. A later analysis found that most CMV-associated TCR beta chains appeared HLA-restricted, with HLA associations seemingly driven largely by CMV exposure. Assigning TCR associations to individual alleles was difficult when HLA alleles, especially DR and DQ, strongly co-occurred. A later genetic analysis reported fewer N-insertions in productive TCRs among donors in an Asian-associated ancestry cluster than the roughly 700-donor mean. A further reported finding was that TCR beta sequences accurately predicted the HLA-A and HLA-B alleles for most subjects in the first cohort. Linkage disequilibrium might explain the correlated functional status among segregating V segments, but an unknown experimental factor could not be ruled out. According to a later analysis, TCR association rates differed among HLA loci, with DRB1 alleles showing the most associated TCRs and HLA-C alleles showing the fewest. Sequencing depth was assumed to be roughly uniform across donors in the presence/absence analyses, though that assumption may not hold. At a false discovery rate of 0.05, a later analysis linked about 17,000 TCR beta sequences to specific HLA alleles. Most TCR sequences were observed very rarely across donors, whereas some public TCRs were present in many individuals. The only immune exposure information available for the cohort was CMV serostatus.

Cut back by 5 bases and 9 bases, the V and J ends lie 11 bases apart. Reading the germline V gene (reference sequence) gives CDR1 MNHNY and CDR2 SVGAGI. The CDR3 numbers 12 residues from cysteine through phenylalanine. The retained sequence is limited to the CDR3, 36 bases, with the frame set at the first base. The cohort was made up of several hundred healthy bone marrow donors. Cohort members were all nominally healthy when sampled, although unrecorded immune exposures were likely present. The donor tested CMV seronegative, placing the donor among the 350 to 400 seronegative members of the cohort. Each donor provided a peripheral blood sample, and peripheral blood mononuclear cells were used for TCR beta sequencing. The Qiagen DNeasy Blood Extraction Kit was used to extract genomic DNA from the blood cell samples. Library method: the immunoSEQ multiplex PCR assay. The multiplex PCR relied on a mix of 60 forward primers for TCR Vbeta segments and 13 reverse primers for TCR Jbeta segments. The CDR3 region of rearranged TCR beta genes was amplified from genomic DNA by a multiplex PCR assay. The Illumina HiSeq System was used to sequence the amplified TCR beta libraries as 87-base-pair reads. The paper's processing steps were these. A later analysis tallied around 82 million unique TCR beta chains across the 666 repertoires, and about 12 million of those chains were shared by two or more donors. A nearest-neighbor algorithm error-corrected the raw reads and collapsed the reads into unique sequences, merging closely related sequences to remove PCR and sequencing errors. Alignment of CDR3 sequences to IMGT reference sequences was used to assign V, D and J gene segments. Each retained sequence needed at least a six-nucleotide match to both a V gene segment and a J gene segment. A rearrangement counted as productive if the CDR3 had no stop codons and remained in frame with V and J, and every other rearrangement counted as non-productive. CDR3 was defined according to IMGT convention as the region running from the second conserved V-encoded cysteine to the conserved J-encoded phenylalanine. The earlier analysis of approximately 590 of the donors excluded any sequence lacking an unambiguous match to a single V gene segment. An earlier analysis of several hundred of the donors called V segments functional above 56.7% productive rearrangements and segregating when the between-donor standard deviation exceeded 5%. To diagnose cytomegalovirus status from the catalog of TCR beta chain sequences, a statistical classification framework was built. A later analysis assigned V and J genes by comparing TCR nucleotide sequences with IMGT/GENE-DB human TR gene sequences. In a later analysis, CDR3 sequences and most-parsimonious VDJ recombination scenarios were assigned using the TCRdist pipeline. A later analysis defined each TCR beta chain by its CDR3 amino acid sequence plus V-gene family, and excluded reads lacking a unique V-gene family. In a later analysis, nearly 600 highly shared, low-generation-probability nucleotide sequences were removed to address suspected cross-contamination and a sequencing artifact. In a later analysis, a clonal expansion index for each public chain was calculated from normalized within-repertoire ranks of inferred template counts. In a later analysis, generation probabilities were computed using a VDJ recombination model fitted to out-of-frame rearrangements, and the results were checked against IGoR. In a later analysis, hypergeometric tests were used to score TCR-TCR, TCR-HLA and TCR-CMV co-occurrence, with a repertoire-size bias correction applied to TCR pairs. A later analysis estimated false discovery rates by permuting HLA or CMV assignments 20 times. In a later analysis, co-occurring TCRs were grouped using DBSCAN, and TCRdist sequence similarity was added for clustering within HLA-allele-positive subsets. Repertoires with fewer than 30,000 or more than 120,000 public chains, plus five repertoires with anomalous nucleotide sharing, were excluded from co-occurrence clustering. Imported from immuneACCESS, the table was reduced by TCRdb to in-frame sequences with V and J called. These copies leave out some clones; in studies compared against another copy, an unresolved V gene accounts for under half, and the cause of the remainder is not known. V and J calls plus clone size are reproduced from that table; the DNA served to infer D and trimming. The table for this sample lists roughly 180,000 clones; approximately 80% of them were counted only once. The ten largest make up about 3% of the sample.

The source of this sequence is a female donor in good health and CMV-seronegative. The sequence is built from TRBV6-6 and TRBJ1-3, with an unclear D gene assignment. The sequenced sample was PBMCs. The DNA sequence is given as TGTGCCAGCAGTCCCTCAGCGGGCACCATATATTTT. It translates to CASSPSAGTIYF.